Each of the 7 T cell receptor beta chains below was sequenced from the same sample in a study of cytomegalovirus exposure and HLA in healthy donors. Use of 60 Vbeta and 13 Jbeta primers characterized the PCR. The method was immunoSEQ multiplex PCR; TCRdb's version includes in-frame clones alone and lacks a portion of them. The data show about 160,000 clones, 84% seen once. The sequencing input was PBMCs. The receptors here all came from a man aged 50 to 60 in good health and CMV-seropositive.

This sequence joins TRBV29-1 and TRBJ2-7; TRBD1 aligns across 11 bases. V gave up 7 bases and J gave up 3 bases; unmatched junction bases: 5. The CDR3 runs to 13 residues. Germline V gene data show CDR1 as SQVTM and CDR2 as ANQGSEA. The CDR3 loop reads CSARGTGGYEQYF. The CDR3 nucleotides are TGCAGCGCCAGGGGGACAGGGGGCTACGAGCAGTACTTC.

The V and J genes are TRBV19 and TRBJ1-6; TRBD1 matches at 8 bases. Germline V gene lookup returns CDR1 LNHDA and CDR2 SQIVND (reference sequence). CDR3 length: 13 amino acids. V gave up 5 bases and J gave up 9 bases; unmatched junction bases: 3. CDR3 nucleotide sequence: TGTGCCAGTAGTCAGGGGGCAGGTTCACCCCTCCACTTT. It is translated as CASSQGAGSPLHF.

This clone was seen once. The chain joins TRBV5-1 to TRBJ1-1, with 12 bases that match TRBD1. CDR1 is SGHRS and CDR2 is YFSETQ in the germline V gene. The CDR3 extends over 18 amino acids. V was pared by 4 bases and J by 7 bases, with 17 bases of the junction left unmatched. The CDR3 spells CASSPDLPGQGARFEAFF. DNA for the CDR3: TGCGCCAGCAGCCCAGACCTCCCGGGACAGGGGGCGAGGTTTGAAGCTTTCTTT.

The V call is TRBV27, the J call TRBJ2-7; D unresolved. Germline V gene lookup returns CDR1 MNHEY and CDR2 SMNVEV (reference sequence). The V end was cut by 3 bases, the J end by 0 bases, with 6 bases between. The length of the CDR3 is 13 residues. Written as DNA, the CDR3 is TGTGCCAGCAGTTTTTCAGACTCCTACGAGCAGTACTTC. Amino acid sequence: CASSFSDSYEQYF.

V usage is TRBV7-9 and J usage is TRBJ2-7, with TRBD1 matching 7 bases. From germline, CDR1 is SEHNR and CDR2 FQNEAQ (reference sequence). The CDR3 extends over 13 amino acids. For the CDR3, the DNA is TGTTCCAGCAGCTTAGGGACAGCCTACGAGCAGTACGTC. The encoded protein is CSSSLGTAYEQYV.

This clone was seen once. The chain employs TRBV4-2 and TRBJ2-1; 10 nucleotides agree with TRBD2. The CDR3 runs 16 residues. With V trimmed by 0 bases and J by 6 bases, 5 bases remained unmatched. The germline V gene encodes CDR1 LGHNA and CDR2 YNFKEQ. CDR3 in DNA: TGTGCCAGCAGCCAAGAGGAAGGACTAGCGGTCAATGAGCAGTTCTTC. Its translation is CASSQEEGLAVNEQFF.

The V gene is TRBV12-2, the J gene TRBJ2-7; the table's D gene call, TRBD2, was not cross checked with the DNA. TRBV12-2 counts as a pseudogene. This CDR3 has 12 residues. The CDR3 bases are TGTGCAAGTCGCTTCTCGAACTACGAGCAGTACGTC. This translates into CASRFSNYEQYV.